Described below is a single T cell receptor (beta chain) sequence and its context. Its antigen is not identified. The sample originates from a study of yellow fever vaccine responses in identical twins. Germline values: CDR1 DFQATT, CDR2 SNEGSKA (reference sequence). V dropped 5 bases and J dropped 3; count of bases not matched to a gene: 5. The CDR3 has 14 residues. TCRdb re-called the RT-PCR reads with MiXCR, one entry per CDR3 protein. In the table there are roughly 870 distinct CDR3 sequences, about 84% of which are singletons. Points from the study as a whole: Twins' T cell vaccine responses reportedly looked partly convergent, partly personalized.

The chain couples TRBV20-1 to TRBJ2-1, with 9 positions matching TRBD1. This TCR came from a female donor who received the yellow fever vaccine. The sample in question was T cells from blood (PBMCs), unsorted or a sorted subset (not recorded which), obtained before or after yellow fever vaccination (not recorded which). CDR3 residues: CSARGQGHYNEQFF. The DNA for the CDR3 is TGCAGTGCTCGGGGACAGGGCCACTACAATGAGCAGTTCTTC.